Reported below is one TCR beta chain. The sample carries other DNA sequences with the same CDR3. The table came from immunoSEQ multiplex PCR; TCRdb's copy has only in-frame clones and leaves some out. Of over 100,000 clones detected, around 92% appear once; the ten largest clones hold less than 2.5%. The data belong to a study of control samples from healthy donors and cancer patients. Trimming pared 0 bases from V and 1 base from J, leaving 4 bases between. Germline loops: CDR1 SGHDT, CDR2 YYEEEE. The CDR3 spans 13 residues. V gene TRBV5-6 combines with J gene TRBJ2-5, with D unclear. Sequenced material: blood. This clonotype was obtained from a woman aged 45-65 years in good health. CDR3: CASSLVSQETQYF. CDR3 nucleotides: TGTGCCAGCAGCTTGGTGAGCCAAGAGACCCAGTACTTC.